This TCR beta chain is drawn from a study of regulatory T cells in long-lasting Graves disease. Time point reported: newly diagnosed GD, antithyroid drugs for less than 3 months. With RNA extracted from PBMCs as input, the TCR library was made. Relying on iRepertoire HTBI primers and Arm-PCR of CDR3 regions, the team built TCR beta libraries. TCRdb processed the multiplex PCR reads anew with MiXCR; each CDR3 protein has one entry. The profile covers about 450,000 distinct CDR3 sequences, with roughly 15% appearing a single time and approximately 17% taken by the ten largest. Trimming pared 3 bases from V and 4 bases from J, leaving 8 bases between. Per germline, CDR1 SGHRS and CDR2 YFSETQ. This CDR3 spans 12 amino acids. These same data were also listed under a study on T cells in Graves' hyperthyroidism and ophthalmopathy.

The input for sequencing was peripheral blood mononuclear cells (PBMCs), taken at new diagnosis, from a patient treated with antithyroid drugs. The chain recombines TRBV5-1 with TRBJ2-7; D remains ambiguous. The sequence was collected from a woman aged 45-59 years with Graves disease. CDR3 in DNA: TGCGCCAGCAGCTCCTCCGATTACGAGCAGTACTTC. It codes for CASSSSDYEQYF. The variable domain in full, completed from reference TRBV5-1 and TRBJ2-7, reads KAGVTQTPRYLIKTRGQQVTLSCSPISGHRSVSWYQQTPGQGLQFLFEYFSETQRNKGNFPGRFSGRQFSNSRSEMNVSTLELGDSALYLCASSSSDYEQYFGPGTRLTVT.